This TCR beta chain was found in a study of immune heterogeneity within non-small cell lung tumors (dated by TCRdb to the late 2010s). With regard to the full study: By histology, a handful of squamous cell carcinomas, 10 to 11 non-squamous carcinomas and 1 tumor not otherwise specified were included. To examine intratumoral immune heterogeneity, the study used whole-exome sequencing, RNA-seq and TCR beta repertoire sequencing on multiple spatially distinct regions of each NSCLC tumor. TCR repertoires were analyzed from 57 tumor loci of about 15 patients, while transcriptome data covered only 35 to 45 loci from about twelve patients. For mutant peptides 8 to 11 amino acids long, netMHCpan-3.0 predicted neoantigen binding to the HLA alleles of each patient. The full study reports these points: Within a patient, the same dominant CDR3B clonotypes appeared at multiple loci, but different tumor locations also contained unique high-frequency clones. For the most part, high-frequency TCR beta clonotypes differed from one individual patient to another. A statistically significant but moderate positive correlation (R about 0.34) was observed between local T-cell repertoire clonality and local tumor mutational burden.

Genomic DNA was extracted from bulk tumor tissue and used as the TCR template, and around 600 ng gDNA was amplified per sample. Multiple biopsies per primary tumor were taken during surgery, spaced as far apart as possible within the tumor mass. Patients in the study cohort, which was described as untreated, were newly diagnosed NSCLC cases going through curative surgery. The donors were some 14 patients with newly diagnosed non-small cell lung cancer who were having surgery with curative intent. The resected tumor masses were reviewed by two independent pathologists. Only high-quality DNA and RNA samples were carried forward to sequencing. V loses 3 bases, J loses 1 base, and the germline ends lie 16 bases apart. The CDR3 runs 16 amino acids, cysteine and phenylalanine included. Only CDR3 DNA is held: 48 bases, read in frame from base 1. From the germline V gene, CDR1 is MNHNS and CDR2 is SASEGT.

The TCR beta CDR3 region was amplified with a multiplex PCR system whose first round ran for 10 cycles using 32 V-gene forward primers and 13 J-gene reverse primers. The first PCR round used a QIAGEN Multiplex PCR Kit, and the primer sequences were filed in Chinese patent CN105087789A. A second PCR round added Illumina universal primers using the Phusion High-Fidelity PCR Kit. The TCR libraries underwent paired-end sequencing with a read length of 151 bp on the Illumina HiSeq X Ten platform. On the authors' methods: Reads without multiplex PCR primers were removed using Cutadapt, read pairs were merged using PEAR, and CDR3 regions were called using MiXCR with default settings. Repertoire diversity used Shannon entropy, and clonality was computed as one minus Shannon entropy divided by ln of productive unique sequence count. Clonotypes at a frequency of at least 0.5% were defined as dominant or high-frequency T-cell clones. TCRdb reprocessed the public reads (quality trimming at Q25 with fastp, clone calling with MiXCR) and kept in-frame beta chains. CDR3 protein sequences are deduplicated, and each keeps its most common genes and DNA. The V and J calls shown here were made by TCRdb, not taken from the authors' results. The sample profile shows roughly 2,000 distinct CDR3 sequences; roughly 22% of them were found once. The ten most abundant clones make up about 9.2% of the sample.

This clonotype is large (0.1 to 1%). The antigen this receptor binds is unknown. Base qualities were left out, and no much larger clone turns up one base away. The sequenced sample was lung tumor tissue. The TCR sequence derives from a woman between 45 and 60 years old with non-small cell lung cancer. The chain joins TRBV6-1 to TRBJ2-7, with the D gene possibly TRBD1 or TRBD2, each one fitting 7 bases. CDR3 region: CASSDSARGGSYEQYF. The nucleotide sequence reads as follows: TGTGCCAGCAGTGATTCTGCCAGGGGGGGATCCTACGAGCAGTACTTC.